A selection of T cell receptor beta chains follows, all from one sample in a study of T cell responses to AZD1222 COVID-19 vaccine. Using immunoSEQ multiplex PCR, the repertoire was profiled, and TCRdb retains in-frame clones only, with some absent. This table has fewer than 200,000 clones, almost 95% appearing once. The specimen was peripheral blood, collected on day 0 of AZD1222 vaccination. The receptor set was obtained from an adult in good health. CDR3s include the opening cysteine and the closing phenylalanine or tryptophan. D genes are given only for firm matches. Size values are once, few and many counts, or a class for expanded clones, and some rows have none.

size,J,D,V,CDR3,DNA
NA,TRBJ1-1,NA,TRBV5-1,CASSPEGNEAFF,TGCGCCAGCTCCCCCGAGGGGAATGAAGCTTTCTTT
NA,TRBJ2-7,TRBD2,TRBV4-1,CASSQATGLAGLEQYF,TGCGCCAGCAGCCAAGCCACGGGACTAGCTGGTCTCGAGCAGTACTTC
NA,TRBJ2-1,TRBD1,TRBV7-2,CASSRDRGSYNEQFF,TGTGCCAGCTCCCGCGACAGGGGCTCCTACAATGAGCAGTTCTTC
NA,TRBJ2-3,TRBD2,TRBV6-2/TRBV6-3,CASSYTGGDGTDTQYF,TGTGCCAGCAGTTATACGGGGGGGGACGGCACAGATACGCAGTATTTT
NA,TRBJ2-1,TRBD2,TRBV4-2,CASSLRTSGKDEQFF,TGTGCCAGCAGCCTGCGGACTAGCGGGAAAGATGAGCAGTTCTTC
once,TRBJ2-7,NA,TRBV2,CASSTGNRLYEQYF,TGTGCCAGCAGTACAGGGAACCGTTTGTACGAGCAGTACTTC
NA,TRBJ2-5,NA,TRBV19,CASSIEGTGETQYF,TGTGCCAGTAGTATAGAAGGCACAGGAGAGACCCAGTACTTC
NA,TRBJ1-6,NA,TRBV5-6,CASSLSWDKVSSYNSPLHF,TGTGCCAGCAGCTTGAGCTGGGACAAGGTCAGCTCCTATAATTCACCCCTCCACTTT
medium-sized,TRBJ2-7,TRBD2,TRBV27,CASRLNRDSLAGASYEQYF,TGTGCCAGCAGACTCAACCGGGACAGCCTAGCGGGAGCCTCCTACGAGCAGTACTTC
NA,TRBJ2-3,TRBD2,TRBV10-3,CAISEPGGTDTQYF,TGTGCCATCAGTGAGCCGGGGGGGACAGATACGCAGTATTTT
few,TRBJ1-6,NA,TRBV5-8,CASSLVTGSDSYNSPLHF,TGTGCCAGCAGCTTGGTAACGGGGAGCGACTCCTATAATTCACCCCTCCACTTT
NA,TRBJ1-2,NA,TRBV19,CASSHLQGANYGYTF,TGTGCCAGTAGTCATCTTCAAGGGGCCAACTATGGCTACACCTTC
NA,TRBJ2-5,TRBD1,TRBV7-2,CASSALGGGETQYF,TGTGCCAGCAGCGCCTTAGGGGGCGGGGAGACCCAGTACTTC
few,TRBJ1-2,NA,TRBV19,CASGPREYYGYTF,TGTGCCAGCGGCCCTCGTGAGTACTATGGCTACACCTTC
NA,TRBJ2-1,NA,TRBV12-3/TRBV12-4,CASSVYNEQFF,TGTGCCAGCAGTGTGTACAATGAGCAGTTCTTC
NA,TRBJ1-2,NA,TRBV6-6,CASSYRGARYVGYTF,TGTGCCAGCAGTTACAGGGGGGCGCGGTATGTAGGCTACACCTTC
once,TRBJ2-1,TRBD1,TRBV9,CASSVGGTGVYNEQFF,TGTGCCAGCAGCGTAGGTGGGACAGGGGTCTACAATGAGCAGTTCTTC
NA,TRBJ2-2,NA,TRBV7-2,CASTSSRDWVTGELFF,TGTGCCAGCACCTCCAGCAGGGACTGGGTCACCGGGGAGCTGTTTTTT
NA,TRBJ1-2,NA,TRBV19,CASSRGWQASNYGYTF,TGTGCCAGTTCCCGCGGGTGGCAGGCATCTAACTATGGCTACACCTTC
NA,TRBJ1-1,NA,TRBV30,CAWSVPLSPGYTEAFF,TGTGCCTGGAGTGTCCCCCTAAGCCCGGGTTACACTGAAGCTTTCTTT
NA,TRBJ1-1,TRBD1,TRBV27,CASSFSGTGRTEAFF,TGTGCCAGCAGTTTCTCCGGGACAGGGAGAACTGAAGCTTTCTTT
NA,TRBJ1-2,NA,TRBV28,CASSSGFNYGYTF,TGTGCCAGCAGTAGTGGGTTTAACTATGGCTACACCTTC
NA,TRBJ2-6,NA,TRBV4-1,CASSQGTGDVSGANVLTF,TGCGCCAGCAGCCAAGGGACCGGGGACGTCTCTGGGGCCAACGTCCTGACTTTC
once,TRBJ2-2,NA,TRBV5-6,CASSPGTWTGELFF,TGTGCCAGCAGCCCAGGGACCTGGACCGGGGAGCTGTTTTTT
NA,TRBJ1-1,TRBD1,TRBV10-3,CAGGTGTNTEAFF,TGTGCCGGAGGGACAGGGACGAACACTGAAGCTTTCTTT
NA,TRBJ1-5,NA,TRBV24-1,CATSAAGSNQPQHF,TGTGCCACCAGTGCGGCAGGGAGCAATCAGCCCCAGCATTTT
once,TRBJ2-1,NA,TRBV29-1,CSVGTGDLMFF,TGCAGCGTCGGTACCGGGGACTTAATGTTCTTC
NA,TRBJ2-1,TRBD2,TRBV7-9,CASSVAGLAGVSSGNEQFF,TGTGCCAGCAGCGTTGCGGGACTAGCGGGAGTAAGTAGTGGCAATGAGCAGTTCTTC
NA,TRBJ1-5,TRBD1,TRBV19,CASRGGGQPQHF,TGTGCCAGTCGAGGAGGGGGCCAGCCCCAGCATTTT
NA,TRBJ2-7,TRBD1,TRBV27,CASSSHRGPGEQYF,TGTGCCAGCAGTTCCCACAGGGGCCCGGGGGAGCAGTACTTC
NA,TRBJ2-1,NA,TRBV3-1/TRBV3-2,CASSDLNEQFF,TGTGCCAGCAGCGACCTCAATGAGCAGTTCTTC
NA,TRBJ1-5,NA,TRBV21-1,CASSKALRRGHQNSNQPQHF,TGTGCCAGCAGCAAAGCGCTTAGGCGTGGACACCAGAATAGCAATCAGCCCCAGCATTTT
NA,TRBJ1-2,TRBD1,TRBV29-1,CSVQTRDSYYGYTF,TGCAGCGTTCAAACCCGGGACAGTTACTATGGCTACACCTTC
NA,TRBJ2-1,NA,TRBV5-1,CASTKGSYNEQFF,TGCGCCAGCACCAAAGGATCCTACAATGAGCAGTTCTTC
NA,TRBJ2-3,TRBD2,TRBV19,CASNSGRAGTQYF,TGTGCCAGTAATAGCGGGAGGGCCGGTACGCAGTATTTT
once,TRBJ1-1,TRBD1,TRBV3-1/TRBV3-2,CASSLVDREAFF,TGTGCCAGCAGCCTCGTGGACAGGGAAGCTTTCTTT
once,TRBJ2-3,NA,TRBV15,CATSRDGSRTDTQYF,TGTGCCACCAGCAGAGATGGGTCTCGCACAGATACGCAGTATTTT
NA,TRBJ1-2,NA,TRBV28,CASRPGWGGYTF,TGTGCCAGTAGGCCAGGGTGGGGTGGCTACACCTTC
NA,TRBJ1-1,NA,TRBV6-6,CASSSYDGNTEAFF,TGTGCCAGCAGTTCCTATGACGGGAACACTGAAGCTTTCTTT
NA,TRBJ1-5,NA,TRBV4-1,CASSLLPGSDQPQHF,TGCGCCAGCAGCCTCCTCCCGGGGTCTGATCAGCCCCAGCATTTT
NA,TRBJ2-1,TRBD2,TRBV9,CASSVESGGSYNEQFF,TGTGCCAGCAGCGTAGAAAGCGGGGGGAGCTACAATGAGCAGTTCTTC
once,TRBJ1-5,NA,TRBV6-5,CASKSHSGNQPQHF,TGTGCCAGCAAAAGCCACAGCGGCAATCAGCCCCAGCATTTT
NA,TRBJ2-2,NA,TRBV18,CASSPPSSRTGELFF,TGTGCCAGCTCACCACCGTCTAGCCGCACCGGGGAGCTGTTTTTT
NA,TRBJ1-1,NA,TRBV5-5,CASSLQPNTEAFF,TGTGCCAGCAGCTTACAGCCGAACACTGAAGCTTTCTTT
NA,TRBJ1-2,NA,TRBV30,CAWRGGGSSYYGYTF,TGTGCCTGGAGGGGTGGGGGCAGCTCTTACTATGGCTACACCTTC
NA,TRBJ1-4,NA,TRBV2,CASGTQGALAEKLFF,TGTGCCAGCGGAACACAGGGTGCCTTAGCTGAAAAACTGTTTTTT
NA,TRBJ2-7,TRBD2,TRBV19,CASSPGLAGLWDEQYF,TGTGCCAGTAGTCCGGGACTAGCGGGCCTTTGGGACGAGCAGTACTTC
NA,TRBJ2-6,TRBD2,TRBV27,CASSPLASGRSGNSGANVLTF,TGTGCCAGCAGCCCTCTCGCTAGCGGGAGGTCTGGGAACTCTGGGGCCAACGTCCTGACTTTC
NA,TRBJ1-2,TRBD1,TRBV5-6,CASSPRTGPNYGYTF,TGTGCCAGCAGCCCCCGGACAGGCCCCAACTATGGCTACACCTTC
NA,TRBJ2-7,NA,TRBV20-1,CSASRLSEQYF,TGCAGTGCTAGTCGACTTAGTGAGCAGTACTTC
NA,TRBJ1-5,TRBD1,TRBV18,CASSPGTGNNQPQHF,TGTGCCAGCTCACCAGGGACAGGGAACAATCAGCCCCAGCATTTT
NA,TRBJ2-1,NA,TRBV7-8,CASSLGGAHNEQFF,TGTGCCAGCAGCTTAGGGGGGGCTCACAATGAGCAGTTCTTC
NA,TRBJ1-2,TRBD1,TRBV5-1,CASSPTGTGGADYGYTF,TGCGCCAGCAGTCCAACCGGGACAGGGGGCGCAGACTATGGCTACACCTTC